Following are 25 T cell receptor beta chains from one sample sequenced in a study of siplizumab effects on memory and regulatory T cells (dated by TCRdb to between 2018 and 2021). The method behind the library was the immunoSEQ multiplex PCR assay. TCRdb's version of the immuneACCESS table is confined to in-frame rearrangements and falls short of the full clone set. An unresolved V gene accounts for under half of the shortfall where checked; the remainder is of unknown origin. This sample gives roughly 82,000 clones in total; roughly 87% of them show up just once. The ten largest clones capture more than 1.5% of the sample. The sample was Tregs sorted from blood. These TCRs come from a human donor in good health.

The V gene is TRBV6-6, the J gene TRBJ1-1; no definite D call. Trimming shortened V by 8 bases and J by 1 base, and 8 bases separated the two germline ends. In germline, CDR1 is MNHNY, CDR2 SVGAGI (reference sequence). The CDR3 loop spans 12 amino acids. The CDR3 here is CASGEGNTEAFF. CDR3 nucleotides: TGTGCCAGCGGGGAAGGGAACACTGAAGCTTTCTTT.

The gene calls are TRBV5-5 and TRBJ1-2; 8 bases match TRBD1. This CDR3 spans 16 amino acids. V shed 0 bases, J shed 2 bases, and the junction held 6 bases outside the gene matches. The germline CDR1 and CDR2 sequences are SGHKS and YYEKEE (reference sequence). The CDR3 sequence is CASSLVGTGINYGYTF. The CDR3 bases are TGTGCCAGCAGCTTGGTCGGGACAGGTATCAACTATGGCTACACCTTC.

This rearrangement joins TRBV6-6 to TRBJ1-1; D ambiguous. Trimming left V 4 bases short and J 2 bases short, with 5 bases between. CDR3 size: 12 residues. CDR1 and CDR2 from the germline V gene are MNHNY and SVGAGI (reference sequence). The CDR3 spells CASSSINTEAFF. The CDR3 DNA reads TGTGCCAGCAGTTCGATTAACACTGAAGCTTTCTTT.

This clone was picked up one time. The gene calls are TRBV19 and TRBJ1-2, with 7 positions matching TRBD1. The junction had 9 bases not matched to a gene; V was cut back by 10 bases and J by 4 bases. From germline, CDR1 is LNHDA and CDR2 SQIVND (reference sequence). This CDR3 spans 13 amino acids. CDR3 DNA sequence: TGTGCCACCCGACTACAGGGGACCTATGGCTACACCTTC. Translated: CATRLQGTYGYTF.

J is TRBJ2-3 and V is TRBV4-3; D is possibly TRBD2 (7 bases). The CDR3 loop spans 17 amino acids. Germline V gene lookup returns CDR1 LGHNA and CDR2 YSLEER. V gave up 1 base and J gave up 6 bases, with 20 bases separating them. The CDR3 is CASSQVGGRLDSDTQYF. In DNA form, the CDR3 reads TGCGCCAGCAGCCAAGTGGGGGGGCGCCTCGATTCGGATACGCAGTATTTT.

The CDR3 is CASSQEARSYQPQHF. DNA for the CDR3: TGCGCCAGCAGCCAAGAAGCAAGGAGTTATCAGCCCCAGCATTTT. The V gene is TRBV4-3, the J gene TRBJ1-5, with D hard to call. The germline V gene encodes CDR1 LGHNA and CDR2 YSLEER. V was clipped by 0 bases and J by 5 bases, with 11 bases between them. The CDR3 extends over 15 amino acids.

This clone was detected only once. The chain couples TRBV28 to TRBJ1-5; 8 nucleotides match TRBD1. With V trimmed by 5 bases and J by 4 bases, 10 bases remained unmatched. The CDR3 is made up of 16 amino acids. From germline, CDR1 is MDHEN and CDR2 SYDVKM. This chain's CDR3 is CASSLAHRGINQPQHF. CDR3 bases: TGTGCCAGCAGTCTAGCCCACAGGGGGATAAATCAGCCCCAGCATTTT.

For the CDR3, the DNA is TGCGCCAGCAGCACAATTACAGATACGCAGTATTTT. Translating it yields CASSTITDTQYF. The chain is built from TRBV5-1 and TRBJ2-3, with D unclear. Germline V gives CDR1 SGHRS, CDR2 YFSETQ. The length of the CDR3 is 12 residues. Trimming stripped 4 bases from V and 3 bases from J, with 6 bases between.

This chain links TRBV6-4 with TRBJ1-5; maybe TRBD1 (5 bases). V was clipped by 2 bases and J by 4 bases, with 15 bases between them. Germline CDR1 and CDR2: MRHNA and SNTAGT. The CDR3 contains 16 residues. The CDR3 sequence: CASSDSFWAGNQPQHF. The CDR3 region has the DNA TGTGCCAGCAGTGACAGCTTCTGGGCAGGGAATCAGCCCCAGCATTTT.

V and J are TRBV10-2 and TRBJ2-3, with TRBD2 identical over 8 bases. This CDR3 has 15 amino acids. The germline CDR1 and CDR2 sequences are WSHSY and SAAADI. Trimming cost V 4 bases and J 2 bases; bases outside gene matches: 5. The CDR3 loop reads CASSGGSGATDTQYF. The CDR3 DNA follows: TGCGCCAGCAGTGGTGGTAGCGGGGCCACAGATACGCAGTATTTT.

CDR3 DNA: TGTGCCAGCAGCATGACCGGGACAGGGGTCTACGAGCAGTACTTC. It encodes CASSMTGTGVYEQYF. The V and J genes are TRBV5-6 and TRBJ2-7; 10 bases fit TRBD1. The CDR3 length is 15 residues. CDR1 is SGHDT, CDR2 YYEEEE, per germline. The junction had 7 bases not matched to a gene; V was cut back by 4 bases and J by 3 bases. The variable domain in full, with the rest retrieved from reference TRBV5-6 and TRBJ2-7, is DAGVTQSPTHLIKTRGQQVTLRCSPKSGHDTVSWYQQALGQGPQFIFQYYEEEERQRGNFPDRFSGHQFPNYSSELNVNALLLGDSALYLCASSMTGTGVYEQYFGPGTRLTVT.

This clone appeared once. The chain links TRBV27 to TRBJ2-1, with a weak D call TRBD2 (5 bases). Germline V lookup: CDR1 MNHEY, CDR2 SMNVEV (reference sequence). V was cut by 6 bases and J by 0 bases, with 12 bases left in between. CDR3 size: 15 residues. CDR3 loop: CASRTKAASYNEQFF. DNA for the CDR3: TGTGCCAGCAGGACGAAAGCGGCCTCCTACAATGAGCAGTTCTTC.

The chain links TRBV6-6 to TRBJ2-5; 7 positions agree with TRBD2. The germline V gene has CDR1 MNHNY and CDR2 SVGAGI (reference sequence). This CDR3 contains 15 residues. Trimming removed 2 bases from V and 2 bases from J; junction bases left unmatched: 5. The CDR3 here is CASSYLGTTQETQYF. The CDR3 bases are TGTGCCAGCAGTTACCTCGGGACTACACAAGAGACCCAGTACTTC.

The chain couples TRBV10-3 to TRBJ2-3, with 14 positions matching TRBD2. This CDR3 spans 16 amino acids. V was pared by 3 bases and J by 4 bases, with 3 bases of the junction left unmatched. The V gene's germline CDR1 is ENHRY and CDR2 SYGVKD. In nucleotides, the CDR3 is TGTGCCATCAGTGATCCGGGACTAGCGGGGGCAGATACGCAGTATTTT. It encodes CAISDPGLAGADTQYF.

The chain recombines TRBV11-3 with TRBJ2-2, with 11 bases matching TRBD1. The CDR3 sequence is 15 residues long. Trimming took 3 bases from V and 5 from J; bases not matched to a gene: 2. Germline lookup yields CDR1 SGHNT and CDR2 YENEEA. CDR3 DNA sequence: TGTGCCAGCAGCTTCGGGACAGGGGGGACCGGGGAGCTGTTTTTT. Protein: CASSFGTGGTGELFF.

The rearrangement uses TRBV2 and TRBJ2-7; the D gene is possibly TRBD1 (5 bases). The CDR3 sequence is 12 residues long. The V gene's germline CDR1 is SNHLY and CDR2 FYNNEI. Trimming cost V 5 bases and J 1 base, with 6 bases left between them. CDR3 DNA sequence: TGTGCCAGCAGTAGACAGTCCTACGAGCAGTACTTC. Translating gives CASSRQSYEQYF.

The chain links TRBV2 to TRBJ1-2; possibly TRBD1 for D (6 bases). The CDR3 loop spans 14 amino acids. The germline V and J ends were trimmed by 0 bases and 4 bases, with 9 bases remaining between them. CDR1 and CDR2 (germline): SNHLY, FYNNEI. The CDR3 coding sequence is TGTGCCAGCAGTGAAGCAGCAGGGGTCTATGGCTACACCTTC. The encoded protein is CASSEAAGVYGYTF.

This clone showed up just a few times. The V and J genes are TRBV30 and TRBJ1-5, with D unclear. Germline V gene data show CDR1 as GTSNPN and CDR2 as SVGIG (reference sequence). CDR3 length: 14 residues. The germline V and J ends were trimmed by 1 base and 1 base, with 8 bases remaining between them. The CDR3 loop reads CAWSAAVSNQPQHF. The CDR3, as DNA: TGTGCCTGGAGTGCGGCAGTCAGCAATCAGCCCCAGCATTTT.

This clone came up once. The sample contains more than one DNA sequence encoding this CDR3. The rearrangement links TRBV18 to TRBJ2-5; D is undetermined. The length of the CDR3 is 12 residues. Germline V gene sequence: CDR1 KGHSH, CDR2 LQKENI. Between the trimmed V and J ends, which lost 2 bases and 3 bases, there was a span of 4 bases. CDR3 residues: CASSPGKETQYF. DNA of the CDR3: TGTGCCAGCTCACCAGGGAAAGAGACCCAGTACTTC.

The CDR3 DNA follows: TGTGCCAGCAGGACCGATTATAGCAATCAGCCCCAGCATTTT. Protein sequence: CASRTDYSNQPQHF. The chain links TRBV6-1 to TRBJ1-5; D unclear. V was trimmed by 6 bases and J by 0 bases, leaving 9 bases between them. The CDR3 is 14 residues long. Germline V gene data show CDR1 as MNHNS and CDR2 as SASEGT.

The chain couples TRBV9 to TRBJ2-7; 10 bases map to TRBD2. CDR3 size: 14 residues. Germline V gene sequence: CDR1 SGDLS, CDR2 YYNGEE. With V trimmed by 4 bases and J by 3 bases, 4 bases remained unmatched. Written as DNA, the CDR3 is TGTGCCAGCAGCACCCTAGCGGGGGACTACGAGCAGTACTTC. Its translation: CASSTLAGDYEQYF.

The chain links TRBV15 to TRBJ1-6, with no clear D. This CDR3 has 13 amino acids. V lost 1 base, J lost 6 bases, and 4 bases lay in between. Germline V gene sequence: CDR1 LNHNV, CDR2 YYDKDF (reference sequence). The CDR3 protein is CATSRGINSPLHF. The DNA for the CDR3 is TGTGCCACCAGCAGAGGGATTAATTCACCCCTCCACTTT.

This clone was counted a few times. The chain joins TRBV4-1 to TRBJ2-7; 12 positions match TRBD2. The length of the CDR3 is 20 residues. Germline-derived CDR1 and CDR2 are MGHRA and YSYEKL. J gave up 7 bases and V 0 bases, and 19 bases lay outside the gene matches. The CDR3 region has the DNA TGCGCCAGCAGCCAAGAAAGTCTCGGACTAGCGGGGACTCAGGCTAGGGAGCAGTACTTC. Protein sequence: CASSQESLGLAGTQAREQYF.

This clone appeared a few times. V is TRBV18 and J is TRBJ2-4, with D tentatively TRBD1 (6 bases). Per germline, CDR1 KGHSH and CDR2 LQKENI. V was cut by 0 bases and J by 10 bases, with 13 bases left in between. The CDR3 length is 14 residues. CDR3 in amino acids: CASSPPTGIRIQYF. CDR3 in DNA: TGTGCCAGCTCACCACCGACAGGAATTCGGATTCAGTACTTC.

This clone was seen more than once but under ten times. The rearrangement uses TRBV15 and TRBJ2-7, with 8 bases fitting TRBD1. V was clipped by 0 bases and J by 3 bases; unmatched bases: 1. Germline loops: CDR1 LNHNV, CDR2 YYDKDF (reference sequence). The CDR3 sequence is 14 residues long. Written as DNA, the CDR3 is TGTGCCACCAGCAGAGACGACAGGGGCTACGAGCAGTACTTC. Protein sequence: CATSRDDRGYEQYF.